The 6 T cell receptor beta chains in this list originate from one sample, sequenced in a study of cytomegalovirus exposure and HLA in healthy donors. PCR employed 60 Vbeta and 13 Jbeta primers. The assay was immunoSEQ multiplex PCR, and TCRdb's table has in-frame clones only and misses some. The profile shows 80,000 to 130,000 clones, 76% of them singletons. Sequencing used PBMCs. The receptors stem from a woman in her 50s in good health and CMV-seropositive.

The V gene is TRBV7-6, the J gene TRBJ1-5, with D perhaps matching TRBD1 (6 bases). Germline assignment: CDR1 SGHVS and CDR2 FNYEAQ. The length of the CDR3 is 15 residues. V gave up 3 bases and J gave up 3 bases, with 12 bases separating them. DNA of the CDR3: TGTGCCAGCAGCTTGTCCTGGGGGCCCAATCAGCCCCAGCATTTT. This codes for CASSLSWGPNQPQHF.

CDR3 sequence: CASSPQTGGALDGYTF. CDR3 in DNA: TGTGCCAGCTCACCCCAGACAGGGGGCGCGTTAGATGGCTACACCTTC. The rearrangement links TRBV18 to TRBJ1-2, with 10 positions matching TRBD1. CDR1 is KGHSH, CDR2 LQKENI, per germline. The trim removed 3 bases at V and 6 bases at J, leaving 10 bases unmatched. The CDR3 covers 16 residues.

In its sample, this clone was seen a few times. This chain links TRBV30 with TRBJ1-1, with 7 bases fitting TRBD1. This CDR3 spans 13 amino acids. The J segment lost 6 bases and the V segment lost 1 base, leaving 5 bases of the junction unmatched. The germline V gene has CDR1 GTSNPN and CDR2 SVGIG (reference sequence). This chain's CDR3 is CAWSGTGGPEAFF. The CDR3 region has the DNA TGTGCCTGGAGTGGGACAGGAGGCCCTGAAGCTTTCTTT.

The chain links TRBV28 to TRBJ2-7; D is perhaps TRBD1 (6 bases). Per the germline V gene, CDR1 is MDHEN and CDR2 is SYDVKM. The CDR3 loop spans 15 amino acids. The V end was cut by 5 bases, the J end by 4 bases, with 18 bases between. This chain's CDR3 is CASSHDRNGSYEQYF. CDR3 coding DNA: TGTGCCAGCAGTCACGACAGGAACGGTTCTTACGAGCAGTACTTC.

The chain is built from TRBV5-8 and TRBJ2-3; maybe TRBD2 (7 bases). Germline CDR1 and CDR2: SGHTS and YDEGEE. This CDR3 is built from 14 residues. Trimming removed 4 bases at V and 4 bases at J, with 13 bases between. The chain's CDR3 is CASSIRGASDTQYF. CDR3 coding DNA: TGTGCCAGCAGCATACGGGGGGCTTCAGATACGCAGTATTTT.

DNA for the CDR3: TGTGCCAGCAGCTTAGCAGCCGGGACAAGACACACTGAAGCTTTCTTT. It yields the protein CASSLAAGTRHTEAFF. J is TRBJ1-1 and V is TRBV11-2, with a tentative D call TRBD1 (6 bases). CDR1 is SGHAT, CDR2 FQNNGV, per germline. The length of the CDR3 is 16 residues. Trimming took off 1 base at V and 3 bases at J, with 15 bases between the two ends.